This entry is about one TCR beta chain. The CDR3 extends over 13 amino acids. Trimming shortened V by 7 bases and J by 3 bases, and 12 bases separated the two germline ends. These data are taken from a study of CD8 T cells in Susac syndrome. Roughly 0.5 to 1 ug RNA was reverse transcribed with random hexamers. TCRdb called the immunoSEQ multiplex PCR reads again in MiXCR, with one record for every CDR3 protein. Of 200,000 or so distinct CDR3 sequences in the sample, 90% to 95% were seen once. The source is a human donor with multiple sclerosis. The sample comprised CD4+ T cells from PBMCs. The chain couples TRBV12-3 or TRBV12-4 to TRBJ2-5; possible D gene TRBD1, 6 bases. The CDR3 loop reads CASNLGAEETQYF. DNA of the CDR3: TGTGCCAGCAATCTGGGGGCCGAAGAGACCCAGTACTTC.